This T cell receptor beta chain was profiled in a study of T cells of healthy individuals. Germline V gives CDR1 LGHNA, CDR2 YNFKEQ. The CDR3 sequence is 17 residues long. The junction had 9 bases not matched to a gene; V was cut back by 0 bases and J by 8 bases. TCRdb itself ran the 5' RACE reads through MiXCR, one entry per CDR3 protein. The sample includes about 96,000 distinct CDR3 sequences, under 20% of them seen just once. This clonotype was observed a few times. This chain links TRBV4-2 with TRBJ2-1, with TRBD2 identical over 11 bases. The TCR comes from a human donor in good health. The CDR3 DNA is TGTGCCAGCAGCCAAGAGGATAGCGGGGGGGCCTCCCATGAGCAGTTCTTC. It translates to CASSQEDSGGASHEQFF.